Each of the 5 T cell receptor beta chains below was sequenced from the same sample in a study of PD-1 blockade in classical Hodgkin lymphoma. Produced via immunoSEQ multiplex PCR; TCRdb's table is partial and in-frame only. The top ten clones hold about 20% of a sample with 90,000 to 120,000 clones, approximately 90% of them seen once. Every patient was affected by relapse after autologous stem cell transplantation, while exposure to brentuximab vedotin was not uniform. Here the sequenced sample was peripheral blood mononuclear cells (PBMCs), taken before the second cycle of nivolumab. The receptors derive from a human donor with classical Hodgkin lymphoma.

This chain joins TRBV28 and TRBJ2-1; 12 nucleotides line up with TRBD2. Germline trimming cut 6 bases from V and 8 bases from J; bases unmatched to any gene: 8. This CDR3 contains 15 residues. CDR1 is MDHEN, CDR2 SYDVKM, per germline. CDR3 in DNA: TGTGCCAGCAGCCCCCCCCTAGCGGGAGGGTATGAGCAGTTCTTC. Translated: CASSPPLAGGYEQFF.

Regarding this clone: An end of the junction differs from the germline gene, which may be a read error. In the same sample, other DNA sequences code for this CDR3. The chain employs TRBV13 and TRBJ2-3, with a possible D match to TRBD2 (7 bases). The CDR3 has 14 amino acids. Germline lookup yields CDR1 PRHDT and CDR2 FYEKMQ (reference sequence). CDR3 protein: CASRFKGGADTQYF. CDR3 coding DNA: TGTGCCAGCAGATTTAAAGGGGGGGCAGATACACAGTATTTT.

The J gene is TRBJ2-5, the V gene TRBV5-4; TRBD2 aligns across 13 bases. V shed 1 base, J shed 5 bases, and the junction held 8 bases outside the gene matches. CDR3 length: 17 amino acids. The germline V gene encodes CDR1 SGHNT and CDR2 YYREEE (reference sequence). CDR3 in DNA: TGTGCCAGCAGCTTGACGGCACTAGCGGGAGGGCGTGAGACCCAGTACTTC. Protein sequence: CASSLTALAGGRETQYF.

CDR3 DNA: TGTGCCAGTAGTATATCCAGGTCCTACAATGAGCAGTTCTTC. It translates to CASSISRSYNEQFF. The V and J genes are TRBV19 and TRBJ2-1; D gene uncertain. In germline, CDR1 is LNHDA, CDR2 SQIVND (reference sequence). The CDR3 totals 14 residues. Trimming took 2 bases from V and 1 from J, leaving 6 bases between them.

The rearrangement joins TRBV7-2 to TRBJ2-7, with no clear D. The CDR3 covers 14 residues. V gave up 0 bases and J gave up 0 bases, with 6 bases separating them. Germline V gene data show CDR1 as SGHTA and CDR2 as FQGNSA. The CDR3 loop is CASSLALRSYEQYF. The CDR3 DNA follows: TGTGCCAGCAGCTTAGCGCTACGCTCCTACGAGCAGTACTTC.